The 32 T cell receptor beta chains presented below share a single source sample, sequenced in a study of blood T cell repertoires in COVID-19. The method was immunoSEQ multiplex PCR; TCRdb's version includes in-frame clones alone and lacks a portion of them. The sample contains about 250,000 clones, about 90% of which appear only once. The sequencing sample was made of peripheral blood. These receptors were collected from a young man with active or convalescent COVID-19.

This sequence joins TRBV10-3 and TRBJ1-5; D remains ambiguous. The CDR3 has 17 amino acids. Germline-derived CDR1 and CDR2 are ENHRY and SYGVKD. V dropped 0 bases and J dropped 7 bases, with 19 bases sitting between them. CDR3 sequence reads: CAISESLPSHDNQPQHF. Written as DNA, the CDR3 is TGTGCCATCAGTGAGTCCCTTCCCAGTCATGACAACCAGCCCCAGCATTTT.

CDR3 coding DNA: TGTGCCTGGACCAACCCGGGACAGGGGACCTATGGCTACACCTTC. It is translated as CAWTNPGQGTYGYTF. The V and J genes are TRBV30 and TRBJ1-2; 10 bases match TRBD1. V shed 4 bases, J shed 4 bases, and the junction held 9 bases outside the gene matches. Germline CDR1 GTSNPN, CDR2 SVGIG (reference sequence). This CDR3 region has 15 residues.

The chain is built from TRBV6-5 and TRBJ2-7; D unclear. V was pared by 5 bases and J by 4 bases, with 9 bases between. Germline loops: CDR1 MNHEY, CDR2 SVGAGI. CDR3 length: 12 amino acids. CDR3 sequence (DNA): TGTGCCAGCAGTCGAGCACCATACGAGCAGTACTTC. Protein: CASSRAPYEQYF.

The J gene is TRBJ2-3, the V gene TRBV10-3; 13 nucleotides match TRBD2. CDR1 is ENHRY, CDR2 SYGVKD, per germline. V shed 8 bases, J shed 5 bases, and the junction held 10 bases outside the gene matches. The CDR3 runs to 16 residues. Written as DNA, the CDR3 is TGTGCCATCGGGGTCGGACTAGCGGGAGAAGTAGATACGCAGTATTTT. This sequence encodes CAIGVGLAGEVDTQYF.

The rearrangement joins TRBV5-5 to TRBJ2-4; D possibly corresponds to TRBD1 (6 bases). V was shortened by 4 bases and J by 6 bases, with 17 bases between the two germline ends. The germline CDR1 and CDR2 sequences are SGHKS and YYEKEE (reference sequence). The length of the CDR3 is 15 residues. CDR3 in amino acids: CASSPQGSWGNIQYF. In nucleotides, the CDR3 is TGTGCCAGCAGCCCACAGGGATCCTGGGGAAACATTCAGTACTTC.

The chain links TRBV5-6 to TRBJ1-1; D gene uncertain. CDR3 length: 13 residues. Germline V gives CDR1 SGHDT, CDR2 YYEEEE. V was shortened by 3 bases and J by 2 bases, with 8 bases between the two germline ends. CDR3 sequence: CASSSDINTEAFF. CDR3 sequence (DNA): TGTGCCAGCAGCTCCGACATTAACACTGAAGCTTTCTTT.

V and J are TRBV27 and TRBJ1-4; tentatively, D is TRBD1 (6 bases). Germline V CDR1 and CDR2: MNHEY, SMNVEV (reference sequence). Trimming left V 7 bases short and J 1 base short, with 13 bases between. The CDR3 is 15 amino acids. For the CDR3, the DNA is TGTGCCAGCAAGAAGGTACAGGGAACTAATGAAAAACTGTTTTTT. As protein: CASKKVQGTNEKLFF.

This clone appeared a single time. The chain uses TRBV11-3 and TRBJ2-1, with D perhaps TRBD1 (6 bases). With 1 base removed from V and 4 bases from J, the gap between germline ends came to 14 bases. This CDR3 spans 16 amino acids. Germline CDR1 SGHNT, CDR2 YENEEA. CDR3 amino acids: CASSLVGQGNYNEQFF. As DNA, the CDR3 is TGTGCCAGCAGCTTAGTCGGGCAGGGGAATTACAATGAGCAGTTCTTC.

V usage is TRBV30 and J usage is TRBJ1-1; 9 nucleotides align to TRBD1. Germline V gene lookup returns CDR1 GTSNPN and CDR2 SVGIG (reference sequence). This CDR3 is built from 14 residues. The V gene end was trimmed by 5 bases and the J gene end by 4 bases; junction bases not matched to a gene: 8. Here the CDR3 reads CAWFRPGQGTEAFF. CDR3 coding DNA: TGTGCCTGGTTTAGACCGGGACAGGGCACTGAAGCTTTCTTT.

The chain combines TRBV3-1 (or the pseudogene TRBV3-2) with TRBJ2-3; the match to TRBD2 covers 7 bases. With V trimmed by 6 bases and J by 0 bases, 3 bases remained unmatched. The CDR3 totals 14 residues. The germline gives CDR1 LGHDT, CDR2 YNNKEL (reference sequence). The DNA for the CDR3 is TGTGCCAGCAGGCTAGCGGTAAGCACAGATACGCAGTATTTT. This gives the protein CASRLAVSTDTQYF.

The genes are TRBV6-5 and TRBJ2-1; 9 nucleotides agree with TRBD2. Trimming cost V 6 bases and J 5 bases; bases outside gene matches: 8. Germline lookup yields CDR1 MNHEY and CDR2 SVGAGI. The CDR3 runs 15 residues. The CDR3 sequence: CASSNSGSRDNEQFF. The CDR3 DNA follows: TGTGCCAGCAGCAATAGCGGGAGTAGGGACAATGAGCAGTTCTTC.

This clone was seen a few times. The V call is TRBV5-4, the J call TRBJ2-7, with D tentatively TRBD1 (5 bases). Deletions cut 4 bases from V and 7 bases from J, with 15 bases between. Germline lookup yields CDR1 SGHNT and CDR2 YYREEE (reference sequence). CDR3 length equals 13 residues. CDR3 in amino acids: CASSTDSYGEQYF. CDR3 coding DNA: TGTGCCAGCAGCACTGACAGTTACGGGGAGCAGTACTTC.

V gene TRBV6-5 combines with J gene TRBJ2-2, with D possibly being TRBD1 (6 bases). The germline CDR1 and CDR2 sequences are MNHEY and SVGAGI. V was pared by 6 bases and J by 4 bases, with 12 bases between. The CDR3 spans 14 residues. The CDR3 nucleotides read TGTGCCAGCAGGCCAGGGGTTTCCACCGGGGAGCTGTTTTTT. Translation: CASRPGVSTGELFF.

The chain joins TRBV5-1 to TRBJ2-7; 8 bases agree with TRBD1. The CDR3 length is 13 residues. Germline trimming cut 4 bases from V and 3 bases from J; bases unmatched to any gene: 3. Per germline, CDR1 SGHRS and CDR2 YFSETQ. The DNA of the CDR3 is TGCGCCAGCAGCGTACAGGGGGACTACGAGCAGTACTTC. Translating gives CASSVQGDYEQYF.

This chain's CDR3 is CAWSSTSPSPLHF. In DNA, the CDR3 is TGTGCCTGGAGTTCTACGAGCCCATCACCCCTCCACTTT. This chain links TRBV30 with TRBJ1-6; D uncertain. From germline, CDR1 is GTSNPN and CDR2 SVGIG (reference sequence). V was clipped by 2 bases and J by 10 bases, with 12 bases between them. The CDR3 runs to 13 residues.

The chain combines TRBV5-1 with TRBJ2-2; 8 positions agree with TRBD1. This CDR3 is built from 15 residues. Germline V gene lookup returns CDR1 SGHRS and CDR2 YFSETQ. After removal of 4 bases from V and 1 base from J, the junction contained 3 bases not matched to a gene. For the CDR3, the DNA is TGCGCCAGCAGCGCAGACAGGGGGAACACCGGGGAGCTGTTTTTT. As protein: CASSADRGNTGELFF.

V usage is TRBV21-1 and J usage is TRBJ2-1; TRBD1, as called in the table, went unchecked against the DNA. TRBV21-1 is described as a pseudogene. This CDR3 is 16 amino acids long. In DNA form, the CDR3 reads TGTGCCAGCAGCAAAGTCAGGAGACGGACAGGGCATGAGCAGTTCTTC. Translating it yields CASSKVRRRTGHEQFF.

The J gene is TRBJ1-1, the V gene TRBV5-1; D gene unclear. The CDR3 is 17 residues long. Trimming pared 0 bases from V and 5 bases from J, leaving 20 bases between. Germline V gives CDR1 SGHRS, CDR2 YFSETQ. CDR3 in amino acids: CASSLDGMGGLGTEAFF. In DNA form, the CDR3 reads TGCGCCAGCAGCTTGGATGGCATGGGCGGGCTTGGGACTGAAGCTTTCTTT.

This chain uses TRBV30 with TRBJ1-3; D is uncertain. Germline CDR1 is GTSNPN and CDR2 is SVGIG (reference sequence). The CDR3 totals 13 residues. Deletions cut 3 bases from V and 3 bases from J, with 9 bases between. DNA for the CDR3: TGTGCCTGGAGCCCAGGATATGGAAACACCATATATTTT. Residues: CAWSPGYGNTIYF.

The genes are TRBV3-1 (or the pseudogene TRBV3-2) and TRBJ2-3; 8 bases are shared with TRBD2. Germline V CDR1 and CDR2: LGHDT, YNNKEL (reference sequence). This CDR3 has 18 residues. The J segment lost 2 bases and the V segment lost 3 bases, leaving 13 bases of the junction unmatched. The CDR3 loop is CASSHTSVLAAPTDTQYF. The CDR3 nucleotides are TGTGCCAGCAGCCACACCAGCGTACTAGCGGCCCCCACAGATACGCAGTATTTT.

V usage is TRBV28 and J usage is TRBJ2-3, with TRBD2 identical over 8 bases. The length of the CDR3 is 16 residues. V was clipped by 6 bases and J by 2 bases; unmatched bases: 10. Germline V gene data show CDR1 as MDHEN and CDR2 as SYDVKM. CDR3 protein: CASSLGTSFITDTQYF. As DNA, the CDR3 is TGTGCCAGCAGCCTCGGGACTAGTTTCATCACAGATACGCAGTATTTT.

This chain connects TRBV4-1 to TRBJ2-7; 11 nucleotides line up with TRBD2. The CDR3 has 17 amino acids. V lost 2 bases and J lost 3; bases outside the gene matches: 9. In germline, CDR1 is MGHRA, CDR2 YSYEKL. CDR3 region: CASSQIASSGGSYEQYF. CDR3 nucleotides: TGCGCCAGCAGCCAAATAGCATCTAGCGGGGGGAGCTACGAGCAGTACTTC.

J is TRBJ1-3 and V is TRBV5-1; D is undetermined. This CDR3 has 15 residues. The V end lost 1 base, the J end lost 2 bases, and 10 bases lay between the germline ends. Germline CDR1 and CDR2: SGHRS and YFSETQ. CDR3 sequence reads: CASSLSGSPGNTIYF. CDR3 in DNA: TGCGCCAGCAGCTTGTCGGGGTCCCCTGGAAACACCATATATTTT. The variable domain in full, with the rest retrieved from reference TRBV5-1 and TRBJ1-3, is KAGVTQTPRYLIKTRGQQVTLSCSPISGHRSVSWYQQTPGQGLQFLFEYFSETQRNKGNFPGRFSGRQFSNSRSEMNVSTLELGDSALYLCASSLSGSPGNTIYFGEGSWLTVV.

This clone has just one count. The chain couples TRBV4-3 to TRBJ2-6; 8 bases map to TRBD2. Per germline, CDR1 LGHNA and CDR2 YSLEER. The CDR3 length is 18 residues. With 2 bases clipped from V and 0 bases from J, the junction kept 6 bases outside the gene matches. The CDR3 DNA sequence: TGCGCCAGCAGCCAATCTAGCGGGTTCACCTCTGGGGCCAACGTCCTGACTTTC. Encoded protein: CASSQSSGFTSGANVLTF.

The V gene is TRBV28, the J gene TRBJ2-1; TRBD2 aligns across 12 bases. V dropped 6 bases and J dropped 5; count of bases not matched to a gene: 5. Per germline, CDR1 MDHEN and CDR2 SYDVKM. CDR3 length: 15 amino acids. This CDR3 is CASSLTSGSHNEQFF. As DNA, the CDR3 is TGTGCCAGCAGCCTGACTAGCGGGAGTCACAATGAGCAGTTCTTC.

The rearrangement uses TRBV6-5 and TRBJ2-1; possible D gene TRBD2, 5 bases. Germline lookup yields CDR1 MNHEY and CDR2 SVGAGI. The length of the CDR3 is 13 residues. V lost 4 bases to trimming and J lost 5 bases, with 9 bases between them. The CDR3 sequence: CASSSMEDNEQFF. The CDR3 DNA reads as TGTGCCAGCAGTTCGATGGAGGACAATGAGCAGTTCTTC.

This rearrangement joins TRBV19 to TRBJ2-1; no definite D call. Per germline, CDR1 LNHDA and CDR2 SQIVND (reference sequence). The CDR3 runs to 13 residues. The V gene lost 2 bases and the J gene lost 7 bases, with 9 bases spanning the gap. Here the CDR3 DNA reads TGTGCCAGTAGTATAAGTGACTTTAATGAGCAGTTCTTC. Encoded protein: CASSISDFNEQFF.

This chain joins TRBV29-1 and TRBJ2-2; possible D gene TRBD1, 7 bases. The V end lost 7 bases, the J end lost 5 bases, and 14 bases lay between the germline ends. CDR1 is SQVTM and CDR2 is ANQGSEA in the germline V gene. This CDR3 has 13 amino acids. CDR3 sequence: CSAQEGATGELFF. CDR3 DNA: TGCAGCGCCCAGGAGGGGGCGACCGGGGAGCTGTTTTTT.

The chain couples TRBV5-4 to TRBJ2-3; 13 positions match TRBD2. The CDR3 runs 16 residues. With 3 bases clipped from V and 1 base from J, the junction kept 2 bases outside the gene matches. CDR1 SGHNT and CDR2 YYREEE come from the germline V gene (reference sequence). The CDR3 here is CASSYGTSGGTDTQYF. The CDR3 DNA is TGTGCCAGCAGCTACGGGACTAGCGGGGGCACAGATACGCAGTATTTT.

A few counts support this clone. The genes are TRBV4-1 and TRBJ2-3; D unresolved. Germline V gene data show CDR1 as MGHRA and CDR2 as YSYEKL. V was trimmed by 4 bases and J by 5 bases, leaving 13 bases between them. CDR3 length: 14 amino acids. The CDR3 reads CASSRGSQLDTQYF. Written as DNA, the CDR3 is TGCGCCAGCAGCCGAGGCAGTCAGTTAGATACGCAGTATTTT.

This clone appeared a few times. The chain couples TRBV28 to TRBJ1-4; D gene uncertain. Trimming took off 4 bases at V and 0 bases at J, with 6 bases between the two ends. The CDR3 is 14 residues long. CDR1 and CDR2 from the germline V gene are MDHEN and SYDVKM. The CDR3 region is CASSYGATNEKLFF. The CDR3 coding sequence is TGTGCCAGCAGTTACGGGGCAACTAATGAAAAACTGTTTTTT.

The genes are TRBV19 and TRBJ1-2; 8 bases are shared with TRBD1. CDR3 size: 15 residues. Germline CDR1 is LNHDA and CDR2 is SQIVND (reference sequence). The V and J ends lost 2 bases and 8 bases, in that order; junction bases with no gene match: 10. CDR3 bases: TGTGCCAGTAGTATATCGTTCGGACAGGGAGGCGGCTACACCTTC. It specifies CASSISFGQGGGYTF.